Listed below are T cell receptor beta chains from one sample, sequenced in a study of blood T cell repertoires in COVID-19. Sequenced by immunoSEQ multiplex PCR; TCRdb stores in-frame clones only, minus some. The table lists around 250,000 clones, around 82% of them singletons. Sequencing was done on a sample of peripheral blood. The receptors were sampled from a man between 45 and 60 years old with active or convalescent COVID-19. CDR3s include the opening cysteine and the closing phenylalanine or tryptophan. D genes are given only for firm matches. Clone size is shown for a subset of rows, as once, few, many or a class of expanded clone.

d_call: NA; j_call: TRBJ1-5; v_call: TRBV6-5; clone_size: NA; cdr3_nt: TGTGCCAGCACTCCGAGGGGGGGGTTTGGCCAGCCCCAGCATTTT; cdr3_aa: CASTPRGGFGQPQHF
d_call: NA; j_call: TRBJ1-1; v_call: TRBV7-9; clone_size: NA; cdr3_nt: TGTGCCAGCAGCTCGGGCGGGATGAACACTGAAGCTTTCTTT; cdr3_aa: CASSSGGMNTEAFF
d_call: TRBD1; j_call: TRBJ2-3; v_call: TRBV2; clone_size: NA; cdr3_nt: TGTGCCAGCCGGGGGACAGGGGTCCTAAGCACAGATACGCAGTATTTT; cdr3_aa: CASRGTGVLSTDTQYF
d_call: TRBD1; j_call: TRBJ2-1; v_call: TRBV24-1; clone_size: NA; cdr3_nt: TGTGCCACCAGTGCTCTCGGACAGGACGGGGATTATAATGAGCAGTTCTTC; cdr3_aa: CATSALGQDGDYNEQFF
d_call: NA; j_call: TRBJ1-2; v_call: TRBV7-9; clone_size: NA; cdr3_nt: TGTGCCAGCAGCTTAGATGGGAGGAGGGTCTATGGCTACACCTTC; cdr3_aa: CASSLDGRRVYGYTF
d_call: TRBD1; j_call: TRBJ1-1; v_call: TRBV30; clone_size: once; cdr3_nt: TGTGCCTGGAGTGCGGGACAGAGGCATGAAGCTTTCTTT; cdr3_aa: CAWSAGQRHEAFF
d_call: NA; j_call: TRBJ2-7; v_call: TRBV6-5; clone_size: NA; cdr3_nt: TGTGCCAGCAAGCGGCGGACAGCTCCGTACGAGCAGTACTTC; cdr3_aa: CASKRRTAPYEQYF
d_call: NA; j_call: TRBJ1-2; v_call: TRBV20-1; clone_size: few; cdr3_nt: TGCAGTGTGTCAGGGCAGTGCACCTTC; cdr3_aa: CSVSGQCTF
d_call: NA; j_call: TRBJ1-3; v_call: TRBV9; clone_size: NA; cdr3_nt: TGTGCCAGCAGCGTAACCGGGGTTAGCTCTGGAAACACCATATATTTT; cdr3_aa: CASSVTGVSSGNTIYF
d_call: TRBD2; j_call: TRBJ2-7; v_call: TRBV5-8; clone_size: NA; cdr3_nt: TGTGCCAGCTTCGGGACTAGCGGGGGCCGGGTCTCCTACGAGCAGTACTTC; cdr3_aa: CASFGTSGGRVSYEQYF
d_call: NA; j_call: TRBJ1-1; v_call: TRBV7-9; clone_size: NA; cdr3_nt: TGTGCCAGCAGCTTATCCAGGGGAACTGAAGCTTTCTTT; cdr3_aa: CASSLSRGTEAFF
d_call: TRBD2; j_call: TRBJ2-3; v_call: TRBV25-1; clone_size: once; cdr3_nt: TGTGCCAGCACCCCGAGCGGGGAAAGCACAGATACGCAGTATTTT; cdr3_aa: CASTPSGESTDTQYF
d_call: NA; j_call: TRBJ2-3; v_call: TRBV19; clone_size: NA; cdr3_nt: TGTGCCAGTAGCCCTGGGCCCAGAAAGGGGGTGGATACGCAGTATTTT; cdr3_aa: CASSPGPRKGVDTQYF
d_call: NA; j_call: TRBJ1-6; v_call: TRBV7-2; clone_size: NA; cdr3_nt: TGTGCCAGCAGCTTAGGTCGGGGGGCTAATTCACCCCTCCACTTT; cdr3_aa: CASSLGRGANSPLHF
d_call: NA; j_call: TRBJ1-6; v_call: TRBV7-3; clone_size: NA; cdr3_nt: TGTGCCAGCGCCGTGGACAGCTCCTATAATTCACCCCTCCACTTT; cdr3_aa: CASAVDSSYNSPLHF
d_call: TRBD1; j_call: TRBJ2-5; v_call: TRBV6-6; clone_size: once; cdr3_nt: TGTGCCAGCAGTCTCCGGCAGGGGGCCCAAGAGACCCAGTACTTC; cdr3_aa: CASSLRQGAQETQYF
d_call: TRBD1; j_call: TRBJ1-2; v_call: TRBV7-9; clone_size: NA; cdr3_nt: TGTGCCAGCAGCCCGGGACAGGTCTATGGCTACACCTTC; cdr3_aa: CASSPGQVYGYTF
d_call: NA; j_call: TRBJ1-1; v_call: TRBV11-3; clone_size: NA; cdr3_nt: TGTGCCAGCAGCTTATCATCAGGGGACACTGAAGCTTTCTTT; cdr3_aa: CASSLSSGDTEAFF
d_call: NA; j_call: TRBJ2-3; v_call: TRBV4-2; clone_size: NA; cdr3_nt: TGTGCCAGCAGCCTGACGGCCGAGGTCCCCACAGATACGCAGTATTTT; cdr3_aa: CASSLTAEVPTDTQYF
d_call: NA; j_call: TRBJ2-1; v_call: TRBV3-1/TRBV3-2; clone_size: NA; cdr3_nt: TGTGCCAGCAGCCAAGTCCGGGGGGCCGAGGAGTTCTTC; cdr3_aa: CASSQVRGAEEFF
d_call: NA; j_call: TRBJ1-2; v_call: TRBV11-3; clone_size: NA; cdr3_nt: TGTGCCAGCAGCTTAGTGGGTGGTGACAGGACGCCGCTCTACTATGGCTACACCTTC; cdr3_aa: CASSLVGGDRTPLYYGYTF
d_call: TRBD1; j_call: TRBJ1-2; v_call: TRBV12-5; clone_size: NA; cdr3_nt: TGTGCTAGTGGTTTGGCCCCAGGAGGGGGCAACTATGGCTACACCTTC; cdr3_aa: CASGLAPGGGNYGYTF
d_call: NA; j_call: TRBJ1-5; v_call: TRBV5-1; clone_size: once; cdr3_nt: TGCGCCAGCACCCTGTGGGCTGGGGAGGGGAATCAGCCCCAGCATTTT; cdr3_aa: CASTLWAGEGNQPQHF
d_call: NA; j_call: TRBJ1-4; v_call: TRBV7-7; clone_size: NA; cdr3_nt: TGTGCCAGCAGCTTAGCAGACAGTACCCCCTTGTTTTTT; cdr3_aa: CASSLADSTPLFF
d_call: TRBD2; j_call: TRBJ2-3; v_call: TRBV7-2; clone_size: NA; cdr3_nt: TGTGCCAGCAGCTTAGTAGGACTAGCGGACATCACAGATACGCAGTATTTT; cdr3_aa: CASSLVGLADITDTQYF
d_call: NA; j_call: TRBJ2-3; v_call: TRBV6-5; clone_size: NA; cdr3_nt: TGTGCCAGCAGTTACTCGGGGGGGCCCGGGCAAGATACGCAGTATTTT; cdr3_aa: CASSYSGGPGQDTQYF
d_call: TRBD1; j_call: TRBJ1-2; v_call: TRBV30; clone_size: NA; cdr3_nt: TGTGCCTGGAGCAGGGGGCTTAGCTATGGCTACACCTTC; cdr3_aa: CAWSRGLSYGYTF
d_call: TRBD1; j_call: TRBJ2-1; v_call: TRBV5-4; clone_size: once; cdr3_nt: TGTGCCAGCAGCTTGGTAATGGACAGGGCAAATGAGCAGTTCTTC; cdr3_aa: CASSLVMDRANEQFF
d_call: TRBD2; j_call: TRBJ2-7; v_call: TRBV5-6; clone_size: NA; cdr3_nt: TGTGCCAGCAGCTTCTTTGGCGGGGGGGCTTGGAACGAGCAGTACTTC; cdr3_aa: CASSFFGGGAWNEQYF
d_call: TRBD1; j_call: TRBJ2-5; v_call: TRBV28; clone_size: NA; cdr3_nt: TGTGCCAGCAGTTTACCTCGGACAGGGATAGAGACCCAGTACTTC; cdr3_aa: CASSLPRTGIETQYF
d_call: NA; j_call: TRBJ2-2; v_call: TRBV9; clone_size: NA; cdr3_nt: TGTGCCAGCAGCGCATGGAACACCGGGGAGCTGTTTTTT; cdr3_aa: CASSAWNTGELFF
d_call: TRBD2; j_call: TRBJ2-1; v_call: TRBV5-5; clone_size: NA; cdr3_nt: TGTGCCAGCAGCGCCGGGACTAGCGGGGGTAGCTCCTACAATGAGCAGTTCTTC; cdr3_aa: CASSAGTSGGSSYNEQFF
d_call: NA; j_call: TRBJ1-5; v_call: TRBV7-2; clone_size: NA; cdr3_nt: TGTGCCAGCAGCTTAGGGGGGGGTCAGCCCCAGCATTTT; cdr3_aa: CASSLGGGQPQHF
d_call: NA; j_call: TRBJ2-7; v_call: TRBV7-2; clone_size: NA; cdr3_nt: TGTGCCAGCAGCTTGGACTCCAACTCCTACGAGCAGTACTTC; cdr3_aa: CASSLDSNSYEQYF
d_call: NA; j_call: TRBJ1-2; v_call: TRBV30; clone_size: NA; cdr3_nt: TGTGCCTGGGAACAGGGAAACTATGGCTACACCTTC; cdr3_aa: CAWEQGNYGYTF
d_call: NA; j_call: TRBJ2-2; v_call: TRBV9; clone_size: NA; cdr3_nt: TGTGCCAGCAGCCAACGGGACAAAACGAACACCGGGGAGCTGTTTTTT; cdr3_aa: CASSQRDKTNTGELFF
d_call: NA; j_call: TRBJ2-1; v_call: TRBV19; clone_size: NA; cdr3_nt: TGTGTCGGCCTCGGGGGACGTCTGAATGAGCAGTTCTTC; cdr3_aa: CVGLGGRLNEQFF
d_call: TRBD1; j_call: TRBJ2-7; v_call: TRBV13; clone_size: NA; cdr3_nt: TGTGCCAGCAGCTACGCGGGACAGGGGGTTTCGGAGCAGTACTTC; cdr3_aa: CASSYAGQGVSEQYF